This T cell receptor beta chain is from a study of technical replicates of blood from a few donors. The assay was immunoSEQ multiplex PCR, and TCRdb's table has in-frame clones only and misses some. The data hold about 97,000 clones, with around 96% observed a single time. V was shortened by 6 bases and J by 2 bases, with 11 bases between the two germline ends. The CDR3 is 13 amino acids. From germline, CDR1 is MNHEY and CDR2 SMNVEV (reference sequence). This clonotype originated in a human donor in good health. The sequenced sample consisted of T cells isolated from PBMCs. The V and J genes are TRBV27 and TRBJ2-7; a weak D match, TRBD2 (5 bases). CDR3 coding DNA: TGTGCCAGCAGGGATCGGGGTACCTACGAGCAGTACTTC. Its protein is CASRDRGTYEQYF.